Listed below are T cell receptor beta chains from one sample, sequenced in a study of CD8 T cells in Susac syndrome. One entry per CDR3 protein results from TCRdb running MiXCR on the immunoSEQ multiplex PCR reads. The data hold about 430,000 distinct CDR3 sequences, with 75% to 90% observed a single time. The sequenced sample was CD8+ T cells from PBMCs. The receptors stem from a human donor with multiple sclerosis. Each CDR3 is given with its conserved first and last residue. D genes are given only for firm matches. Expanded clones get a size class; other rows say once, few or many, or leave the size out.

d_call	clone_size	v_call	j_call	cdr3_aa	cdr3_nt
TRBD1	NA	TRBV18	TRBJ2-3	CASSRGQATDTQYF	TGTGCCAGCTCACGAGGACAGGCCACAGATACGCAGTATTTT
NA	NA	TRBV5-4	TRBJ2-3	CASTDPGLDTDTQYF	TGTGCCAGCACCGACCCAGGACTCGACACAGATACGCAGTATTTT
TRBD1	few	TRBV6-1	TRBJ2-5	CASRRTNRAGGWTQYF	TGTGCCAGCAGGAGGACAAACAGGGCAGGGGGATGGACCCAGTACTTC
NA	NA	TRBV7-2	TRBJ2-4	CASSLDIGSRAYSWNIQYF	TGTGCCAGCAGCTTAGATATAGGAAGTAGGGCTTATAGCTGGAACATTCAGTACTTC
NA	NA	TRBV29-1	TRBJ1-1	CSVDPGQGMNTEAFF	TGCAGCGTTGACCCCGGGCAGGGAATGAACACTGAAGCTTTCTTT
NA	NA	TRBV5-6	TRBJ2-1	CASSHPRDSFYNEQFF	TGTGCCAGCAGCCACCCGCGGGACAGCTTTTACAATGAGCAGTTCTTC
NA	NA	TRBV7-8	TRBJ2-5	CASRAGFETQYF	TGTGCCAGCAGGGCAGGGTTTGAGACCCAGTACTTC
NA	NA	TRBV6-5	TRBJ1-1	CASLTSGTEAFF	TGTGCCAGTCTGACTTCGGGCACTGAAGCTTTCTTT
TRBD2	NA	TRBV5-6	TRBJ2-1	CASSLAAGEGLNEQFF	TGTGCCAGCAGCTTGGCCGCGGGGGAGGGCCTCAATGAGCAGTTCTTC
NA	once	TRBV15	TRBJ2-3	CATSRGGATSTDTQYF	TGTGCCACCAGCAGAGGGGGAGCGACTAGCACAGATACGCAGTATTTT
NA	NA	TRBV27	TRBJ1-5	CASSLMGNSNQPQHF	TGTGCCAGCAGTTTGATGGGGAATAGCAATCAGCCCCAGCATTTT
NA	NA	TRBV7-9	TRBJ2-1	CASSLVGRLTYNEQFF	TGTGCCAGCAGCTTAGTAGGGAGATTGACCTACAATGAGCAGTTCTTC
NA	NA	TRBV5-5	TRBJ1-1	CASSFGYDWYTEAFF	TGTGCCAGCAGTTTTGGTTACGACTGGTACACTGAAGCTTTCTTT
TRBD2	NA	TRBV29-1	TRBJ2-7	CSVEVASGRYEQYF	TGCAGCGTTGAAGTGGCTAGCGGGAGATACGAGCAGTACTTC
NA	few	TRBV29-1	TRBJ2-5	CSVESWGETQYF	TGCAGCGTTGAGTCGTGGGGGGAGACCCAGTACTTC
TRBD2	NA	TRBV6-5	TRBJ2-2	CASSYSHPGGLAGGTGELFF	TGTGCCAGCAGTTACTCTCACCCGGGTGGACTAGCGGGGGGGACCGGGGAGCTGTTTTTT
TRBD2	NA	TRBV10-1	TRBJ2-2	CASSESLGGTGELFF	TGCGCCAGCAGTGAGTCGTTGGGGGGGACCGGGGAGCTGTTTTTT
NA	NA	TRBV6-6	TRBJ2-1	CASSYASRTHPPQFF	TGTGCCAGCAGTTACGCGTCCAGGACCCATCCACCCCAGTTCTTC
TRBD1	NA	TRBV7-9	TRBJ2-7	CASSLVGTGNEQYF	TGTGCCAGCAGCTTAGTGGGGACAGGCAACGAGCAGTACTTC
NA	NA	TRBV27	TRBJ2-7	CASSLQFSYYEQYF	TGTGCCAGCAGTTTACAGTTCTCCTACTACGAGCAGTACTTC
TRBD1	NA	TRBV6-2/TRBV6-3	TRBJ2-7	CASSYPDRAAYEQYF	TGTGCCAGCAGTTACCCGGACAGGGCAGCCTACGAGCAGTACTTC
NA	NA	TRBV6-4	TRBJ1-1	CASSESGVSEAFF	TGTGCCAGCAGTGAATCGGGGGTGTCTGAAGCTTTCTTT
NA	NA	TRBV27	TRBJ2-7	CASSPTLSLALGYEQYF	TGTGCCAGCAGTCCAACACTTTCTCTAGCGTTAGGCTACGAGCAGTACTTC
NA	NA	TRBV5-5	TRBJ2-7	CASSPSGEQYF	TGTGCCAGCAGCCCCAGCGGCGAGCAGTACTTC
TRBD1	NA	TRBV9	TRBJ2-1	CASSVEAGGSYNEQFF	TGTGCCAGCAGCGTAGAGGCAGGGGGCTCCTACAATGAGCAGTTCTTC
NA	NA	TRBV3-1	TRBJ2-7	CASSQESQSRYEQYF	TGTGCCAGCAGCCAAGAGTCTCAATCTCGCTACGAGCAGTACTTC
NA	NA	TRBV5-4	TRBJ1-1	CASRQTVENTEAFF	TGTGCCAGCAGGCAGACAGTGGAGAACACTGAAGCTTTCTTT
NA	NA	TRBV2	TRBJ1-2	CASWGGYTF	TGTGCCAGCTGGGGAGGCTACACCTTC
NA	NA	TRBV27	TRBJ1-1	CASSRDQGIVTEAFF	TGTGCCAGCAGCCGAGATCAGGGAATCGTCACTGAAGCTTTCTTT
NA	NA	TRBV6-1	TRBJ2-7	CASSDGPYYEQYF	TGTGCCAGCAGTGATGGGCCTTACTACGAGCAGTACTTC
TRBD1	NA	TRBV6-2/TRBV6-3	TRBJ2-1	CASRDRGQHNEQFF	TGTGCCAGCAGGGACAGGGGACAACACAATGAGCAGTTCTTC
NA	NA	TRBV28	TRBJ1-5	CASSLSGAMAPSNQPQHF	TGTGCCAGCAGTTTGTCTGGGGCCATGGCCCCCAGCAATCAGCCCCAGCATTTT
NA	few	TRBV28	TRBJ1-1	CASTFLGGSEAFF	TGTGCCAGCACCTTCTTAGGGGGATCTGAAGCTTTCTTT
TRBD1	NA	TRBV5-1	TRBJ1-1	CASSSGQGASEAFF	TGCGCCAGCAGCTCGGGACAGGGGGCGTCTGAAGCTTTCTTT
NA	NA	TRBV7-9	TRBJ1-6	CASSSDWSSYNSPLHF	TGTGCCAGCAGCTCGGACTGGAGCTCCTATAATTCACCCCTCCACTTT
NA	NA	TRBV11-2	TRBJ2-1	CASSQGRVIWNEQFF	TGTGCCAGCAGCCAGGGCAGGGTCATTTGGAATGAGCAGTTCTTC
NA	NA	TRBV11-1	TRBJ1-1	CASSSSPGWYTEAFF	TGTGCCAGCAGCTCCAGCCCCGGCTGGTACACTGAAGCTTTCTTT
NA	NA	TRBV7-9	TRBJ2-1	CASTGAGTNEQFF	TGTGCCAGCACCGGGGCGGGTACGAACGAGCAGTTCTTC
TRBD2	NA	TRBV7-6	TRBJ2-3	CASTEREIPDTQYF	TGTGCCAGCACCGAGCGGGAGATTCCAGATACGCAGTATTTT
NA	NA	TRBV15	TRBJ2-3	CATRKKPRGTDTQYF	TGTGCCACCAGAAAAAAACCTAGGGGCACAGATACGCAGTATTTT
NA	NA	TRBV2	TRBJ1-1	CASILRDSTGAFF	TGTGCCAGCATCCTCCGGGACTCGACGGGAGCTTTCTTT
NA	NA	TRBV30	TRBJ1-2	CAWLSGHRYDGYTF	TGTGCCTGGTTATCGGGACATAGATACGATGGCTACACCTTC
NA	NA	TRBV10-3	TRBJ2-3	CAIRITSQHDTQYF	TGTGCCATCAGGATAACTAGCCAGCACGATACGCAGTATTTT
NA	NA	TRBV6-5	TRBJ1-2	CASSYDPGTANYGYTF	TGTGCCAGCAGTTATGACCCCGGGACGGCTAACTATGGCTACACCTTC
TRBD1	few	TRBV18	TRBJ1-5	CASSLGQGARPQHF	TGTGCCAGCTCACTGGGACAGGGGGCACGGCCCCAGCATTTT
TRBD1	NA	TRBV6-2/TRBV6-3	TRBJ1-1	CASRGQYTEAFF	TGTGCCAGCAGGGGACAGTACACTGAAGCTTTCTTT
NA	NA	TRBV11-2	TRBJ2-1	CASSLAYGNNEQFF	TGTGCCAGCAGCTTAGCATACGGGAACAATGAGCAGTTCTTC
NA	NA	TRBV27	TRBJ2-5	CASSLLSQEAQETQYF	TGTGCCAGCAGTTTATTATCGCAGGAAGCCCAAGAGACCCAGTACTTC
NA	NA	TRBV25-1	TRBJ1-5	CASSQGRRNQPQHF	TGTGCCAGCAGTCAGGGTCGGCGCAATCAGCCCCAGCATTTT
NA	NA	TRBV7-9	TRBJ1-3	CASRKTTSTWPSGNTIYF	TGTGCCAGCAGAAAGACGACTTCTACGTGGCCCTCTGGAAACACCATATATTTT
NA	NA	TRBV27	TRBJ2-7	CASSSAHEQYF	TGTGCCAGCAGTTCCGCCCACGAGCAGTACTTC